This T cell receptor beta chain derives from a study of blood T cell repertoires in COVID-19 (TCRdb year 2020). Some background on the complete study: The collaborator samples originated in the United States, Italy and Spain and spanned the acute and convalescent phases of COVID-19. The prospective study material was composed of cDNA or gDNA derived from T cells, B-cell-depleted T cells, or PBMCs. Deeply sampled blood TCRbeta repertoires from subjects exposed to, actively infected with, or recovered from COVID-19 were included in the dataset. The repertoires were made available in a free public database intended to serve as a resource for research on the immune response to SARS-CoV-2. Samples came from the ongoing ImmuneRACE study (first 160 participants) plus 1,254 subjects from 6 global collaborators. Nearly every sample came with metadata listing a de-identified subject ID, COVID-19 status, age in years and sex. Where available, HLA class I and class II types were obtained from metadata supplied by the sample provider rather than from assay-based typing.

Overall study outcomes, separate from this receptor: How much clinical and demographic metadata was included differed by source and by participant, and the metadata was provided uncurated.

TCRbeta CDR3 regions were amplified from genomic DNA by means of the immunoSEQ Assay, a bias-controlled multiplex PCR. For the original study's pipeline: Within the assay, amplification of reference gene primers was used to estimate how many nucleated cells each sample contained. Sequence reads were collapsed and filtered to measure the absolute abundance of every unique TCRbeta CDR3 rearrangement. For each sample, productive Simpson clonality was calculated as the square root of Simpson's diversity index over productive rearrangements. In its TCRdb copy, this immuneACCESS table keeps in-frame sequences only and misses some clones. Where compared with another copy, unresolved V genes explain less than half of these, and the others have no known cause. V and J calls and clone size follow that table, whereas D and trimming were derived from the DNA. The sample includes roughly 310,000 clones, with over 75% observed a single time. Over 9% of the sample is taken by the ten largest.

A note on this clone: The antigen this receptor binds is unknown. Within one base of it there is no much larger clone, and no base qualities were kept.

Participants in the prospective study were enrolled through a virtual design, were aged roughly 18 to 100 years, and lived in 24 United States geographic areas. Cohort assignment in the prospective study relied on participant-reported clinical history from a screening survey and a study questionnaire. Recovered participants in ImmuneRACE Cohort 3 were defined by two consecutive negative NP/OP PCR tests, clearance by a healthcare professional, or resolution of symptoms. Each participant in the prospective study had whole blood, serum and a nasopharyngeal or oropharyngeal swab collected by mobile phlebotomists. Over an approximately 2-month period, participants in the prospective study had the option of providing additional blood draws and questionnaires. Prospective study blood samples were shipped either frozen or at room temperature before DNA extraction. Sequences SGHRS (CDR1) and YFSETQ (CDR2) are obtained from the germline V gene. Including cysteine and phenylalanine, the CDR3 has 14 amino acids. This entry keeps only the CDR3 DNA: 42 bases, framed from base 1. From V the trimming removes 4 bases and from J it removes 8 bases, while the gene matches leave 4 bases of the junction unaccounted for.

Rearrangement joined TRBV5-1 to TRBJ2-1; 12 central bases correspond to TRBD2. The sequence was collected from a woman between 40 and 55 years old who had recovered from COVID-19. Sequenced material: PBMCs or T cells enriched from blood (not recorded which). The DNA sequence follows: TGCGCCAGCAGCACGACTAGCGGGGGCTATGAGCAGTTCTTC. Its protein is CASSTTSGGYEQFF.